Below, 11 T cell receptor beta chains from the same sample are listed, as sequenced in a study of monozygotic twins with inflammatory bowel disease. One entry per CDR3 protein, without DNA, is what TCRdb gives after re-calling the 5' RACE reads. The sample shows about 150,000 distinct CDR3 sequences, and approximately 1.2% sits with its ten largest clones. Sequenced: blood. All receptors come from a human donor with ulcerative colitis or Crohn's disease, or a healthy co-twin of an affected twin (not recorded which).

The chain links TRBV12-5 to TRBJ2-1; TCRdb reports TRBD2, a call that lacks DNA to check it against. Germline V gives CDR1 LGHNT, CDR2 FRNRAP. CDR3 length: 15 amino acids. CDR3 protein: CASSGTSGTPNEQFF.

The chain employs TRBV27 and TRBJ1-4. Germline V CDR1 and CDR2: MNHEY, SMNVEV (reference sequence). The CDR3 loop spans 15 amino acids. CDR3 amino acids: CASTLRDPTNEKLFF.

The J gene is TRBJ1-5, the V gene TRBV29-1. The CDR3 has 13 residues. Germline V gives CDR1 SQVTM, CDR2 ANQGSEA. CDR3 sequence reads: CSAYGEGNQPQHF.

The chain carries TRBV6-2 or TRBV6-3 and TRBJ2-1; TCRdb selects TRBD2, and the lack of DNA leaves this call unchecked. The germline V gene encodes CDR1 MNHEY and CDR2 SVGEGT. This CDR3 contains 14 residues. This CDR3 reads CASNGLAGAREQFF.

This chain uses TRBV11-2 with TRBJ2-1; TCRdb designates TRBD2, a call that cannot be tested without DNA. This CDR3 spans 17 amino acids. CDR1 and CDR2 (germline): SGHAT, FQNNGV. The CDR3 spells CASSLEPGLAVYNEQFF.

V usage is TRBV5-1 and J usage is TRBJ2-7; as DNA is missing, the TRBD1 call by TCRdb cannot be tested. The CDR3 loop spans 15 amino acids. Germline V gene lookup returns CDR1 SGHRS and CDR2 YFSETQ. The CDR3 here is CASSLAGTIYYEQYF.

This chain links TRBV3-1 with TRBJ1-5. CDR1 and CDR2 (germline): LGHDT, YNNKEL (reference sequence). There are 13 residues in the CDR3. CDR3: CASSLGNNQPQHF.

The chain combines TRBV5-1 with TRBJ2-1; absent DNA, TCRdb's TRBD2 call cannot be checked. Germline V gives CDR1 SGHRS, CDR2 YFSETQ. This CDR3 is built from 17 residues. The CDR3 here is CASSLGTPSLLYNEQFF.

This chain uses TRBV11-2 with TRBJ2-1; TCRdb selects TRBD2, and the lack of DNA leaves this call unchecked. CDR3 length: 14 amino acids. Germline V gene data show CDR1 as SGHAT and CDR2 as FQNNGV. CDR3: CASGTSGSLYEQFF.

The chain couples TRBV5-6 to TRBJ2-1; without DNA, the TCRdb call of TRBD2 cannot be checked. CDR1 and CDR2 from the germline V gene are SGHDT and YYEEEE. This CDR3 has 13 residues. The CDR3 sequence is CASLAGGAGEQFF. The full variable domain, in which reference TRBV5-6 and TRBJ2-1 provide the parts outside the CDR3, is DAGVTQSPTHLIKTRGQQVTLRCSPKSGHDTVSWYQQALGQGPQFIFQYYEEEERQRGNFPDRFSGHQFPNYSSELNVNALLLGDSALYLCASLAGGAGEQFFGPGTRLTVL.

V usage is TRBV25-1 and J usage is TRBJ1-2; lacking DNA, the TRBD1 call made by TCRdb goes unchecked. CDR3 length: 14 amino acids. Germline CDR1 and CDR2: MGHDK and SYGVNS. The chain's CDR3 is CASSADRAWDGYTF.